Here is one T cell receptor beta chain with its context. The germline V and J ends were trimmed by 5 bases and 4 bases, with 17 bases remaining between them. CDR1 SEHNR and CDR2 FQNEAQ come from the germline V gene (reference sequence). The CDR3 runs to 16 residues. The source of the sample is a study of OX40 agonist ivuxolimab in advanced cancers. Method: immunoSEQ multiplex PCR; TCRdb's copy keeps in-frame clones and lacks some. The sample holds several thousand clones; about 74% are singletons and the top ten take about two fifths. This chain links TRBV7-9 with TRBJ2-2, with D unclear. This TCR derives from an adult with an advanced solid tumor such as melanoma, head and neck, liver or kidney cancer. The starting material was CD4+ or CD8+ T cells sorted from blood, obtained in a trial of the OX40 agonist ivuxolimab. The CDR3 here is CASSPLLTQRTGELFF. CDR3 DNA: TGTGCCAGCAGCCCTCTATTAACCCAACGCACCGGGGAGCTGTTTTTT.